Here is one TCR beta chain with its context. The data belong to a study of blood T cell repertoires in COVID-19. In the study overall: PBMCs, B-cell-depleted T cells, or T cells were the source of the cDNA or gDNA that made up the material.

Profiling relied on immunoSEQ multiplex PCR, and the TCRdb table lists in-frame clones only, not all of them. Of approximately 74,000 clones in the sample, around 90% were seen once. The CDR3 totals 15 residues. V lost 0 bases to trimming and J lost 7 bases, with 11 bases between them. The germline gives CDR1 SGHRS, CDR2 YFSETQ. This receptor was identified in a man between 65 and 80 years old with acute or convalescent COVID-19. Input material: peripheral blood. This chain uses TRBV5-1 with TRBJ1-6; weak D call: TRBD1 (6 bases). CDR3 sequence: CASSLEGGNNSPLHF. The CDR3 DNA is TGCGCCAGCAGCTTGGAAGGGGGTAACAATTCACCCCTCCACTTT.